This T cell receptor beta chain was retrieved from a study of CD8 T cells in ankylosing spondylitis. Overall study findings and caveats: Disease-linked clones were found to be CD8+ and relatively rare in peripheral blood. Characteristic of ankylosing spondylitis blood, it appeared, was a TCR beta motif comprising about 8 highly homologous variants.

It was by quantitative 5'-RACE with molecular barcodes that TCR beta libraries were made. MiXCR, applied by TCRdb to the 5' RACE reads, yields one record per CDR3 protein. The sample has about 500,000 distinct CDR3 sequences, roughly 12% seen once. Per germline, CDR1 ENHRY and CDR2 SYGVKD. V dropped 4 bases and J dropped 4 bases, with 17 bases sitting between them. The CDR3 length is 15 residues. Comment on this clonotype: Its antigen is not known.

Sample: blood, either unsorted or a sorted T cell fraction (not recorded which). The origin of this receptor is a male donor with ankylosing spondylitis. The chain joins TRBV10-3 to TRBJ2-7, with D possibly matching TRBD2 (6 bases). CDR3 protein: CAISVGLQKLYEQYF. In DNA, the CDR3 is TGTGCCATCAGTGTGGGACTCCAGAAGCTTTACGAGCAGTACTTC.